This passage covers 11 T cell receptor beta chains from one sample sequenced in a study of T cell changes during pregnancy in multiple sclerosis. Sequencing used immunoSEQ multiplex PCR; TCRdb keeps in-frame clones, though not all of them. The sample has about 97,000 clones; more than 85% are singletons. The sample in question was peripheral blood, obtained in the second trimester of pregnancy. The receptors were gathered from a female donor with multiple sclerosis, enrolled in a pregnancy study.

This chain connects TRBV19 to TRBJ2-5; 9 bases fit TRBD2. The CDR3 has 14 amino acids. Germline lookup yields CDR1 LNHDA and CDR2 SQIVND (reference sequence). With 7 bases clipped from V and 3 bases from J, the junction kept 6 bases outside the gene matches. The CDR3 protein is CASKPGLAEETQYF. The CDR3 region has the DNA TGTGCCAGTAAACCGGGACTAGCAGAAGAGACCCAGTACTTC.

The chain joins TRBV30 to TRBJ2-7; possible D gene TRBD1, 6 bases. Germline values: CDR1 GTSNPN, CDR2 SVGIG (reference sequence). V gave up 1 base and J gave up 4 bases, with 17 bases separating them. This CDR3 comprises 15 residues. CDR3 protein: CAWSATGSRRYEQYF. The CDR3 DNA reads as TGTGCCTGGAGTGCTACAGGGAGCCGCCGTTACGAGCAGTACTTC.

The chain employs TRBV7-2 and TRBJ1-1; 12 bases agree with TRBD1. V lost 1 base, J lost 0 bases, and 3 bases stayed unmatched. This CDR3 has 17 residues. Germline V gene data show CDR1 as SGHTA and CDR2 as FQGNSA. This CDR3 is CASSLVGQGAMNTEAFF. The CDR3 bases are TGTGCCAGCAGCTTAGTGGGACAGGGGGCGATGAACACTGAAGCTTTCTTT.

This clone has only a few counts. The chain combines TRBV15 with TRBJ2-5, with D uncertain. V lost 1 base and J 2 bases, leaving 2 bases between the germline ends. Germline V gene data show CDR1 as LNHNV and CDR2 as YYDKDF (reference sequence). This CDR3 contains 12 residues. CDR3 bases: TGTGCCACCAGCAGAGCGCAAGAGACCCAGTACTTC. Its protein is CATSRAQETQYF. Full variable domain (outside the CDR3, taken from reference TRBV15 and TRBJ2-5): DAMVIQNPRYQVTQFGKPVTLSCSQTLNHNVMYWYQQKSSQAPKLLFHYYDKDFNNEADTPDNFQSRRPNTSFCFLDIRSPGLGDTAMYLCATSRAQETQYFGPGTRLLVL.

J is TRBJ2-1 and V is TRBV5-1; 7 nucleotides align to TRBD2. The CDR3 extends over 15 amino acids. Trimming removed 3 bases from V and 1 base from J; junction bases left unmatched: 4. Germline V gene lookup returns CDR1 SGHRS and CDR2 YFSETQ. CDR3 sequence reads: CASSSLAESYNEQFF. The CDR3, as DNA: TGCGCCAGCAGCTCTCTAGCGGAGTCCTACAATGAGCAGTTCTTC.

The chain links TRBV18 to TRBJ2-5, with a possible D match to TRBD1 (7 bases). There are 16 residues in the CDR3. Trimming removed 1 base at V and 3 bases at J, with 15 bases between. CDR1 KGHSH and CDR2 LQKENI come from the germline V gene. The CDR3 spells CASSPRGGTAEETQYF. The CDR3 DNA reads TGTGCCAGCTCACCACGGGGCGGGACAGCAGAAGAGACCCAGTACTTC.

The chain links TRBV10-3 to TRBJ1-5; D unresolved. The V gene's germline CDR1 is ENHRY and CDR2 SYGVKD. CDR3 length: 17 residues. Trimming cost V 0 bases and J 0 bases, with 12 bases left between them. CDR3 sequence: CAISESFTEFSNQPQHF. CDR3 in DNA: TGTGCCATCAGTGAGTCCTTTACAGAATTTAGCAATCAGCCCCAGCATTTT.

This clone was detected only once. This chain joins TRBV2 and TRBJ1-2; D gene uncertain. V was cut by 2 bases and J by 7 bases, with 8 bases left in between. Germline CDR1 and CDR2: SNHLY and FYNNEI. The CDR3 length is 12 residues. The CDR3 region is CASSEKGGGYTF. The DNA of the CDR3 is TGTGCCAGCAGTGAAAAGGGAGGTGGCTACACCTTC.

The table lists this clone with a count of one. This rearrangement joins TRBV28 to TRBJ2-1; 11 bases align to TRBD2. Looked up from germline, CDR1 is MDHEN and CDR2 is SYDVKM. The J segment lost 3 bases and the V segment lost 5 bases, leaving 3 bases of the junction unmatched. This CDR3 is built from 15 residues. The CDR3 loop reads CASSPGTSGYNEQFF. In DNA, the CDR3 is TGTGCCAGCAGTCCCGGGACTAGCGGCTACAATGAGCAGTTCTTC.

V is TRBV19 and J is TRBJ1-1; 7 bases map to TRBD1. The CDR3 extends over 14 amino acids. The ends lost 4 bases at V and 1 base at J; junction bases unmatched: 3. Germline CDR1 LNHDA, CDR2 SQIVND (reference sequence). DNA of the CDR3: TGTGCCAGTAGTACTGGACAGGAGAACACTGAAGCTTTCTTT. Its translation: CASSTGQENTEAFF.

This clone was observed a single time. The CDR3 here is CASSARYDSYNEQFF. In nucleotides, the CDR3 is TGTGCCAGTAGTGCACGCTATGACTCCTACAATGAGCAGTTCTTC. V usage is TRBV19 and J usage is TRBJ2-1; D unclear. The length of the CDR3 is 15 residues. The germline V gene encodes CDR1 LNHDA and CDR2 SQIVND (reference sequence). The germline V and J ends were trimmed by 5 bases and 0 bases, with 11 bases remaining between them.